This entry describes one T cell receptor beta chain. What it binds is unknown. CDR3 length equals 12 residues. Trimming stripped 5 bases from V and 3 bases from J, with 7 bases between. The protocol was immunoSEQ multiplex PCR, while the TCRdb copy is restricted to in-frame clones and leaves out a portion. The table lists nearly 110,000 clones, 90% of them singletons. This sample stems from a study of T cell responses to AZD1222 COVID-19 vaccine. Study-wide points: Baseline testing showed seropositivity in only six AZD1222 recipients. Mapped onto spike, vaccine-associated CD4 TCRs spanned it and were dominant at 160-218 and 743-854.

The TCR sequence derives from an adult who received the AZD1222 COVID-19 vaccine. The chain combines TRBV12-3 or TRBV12-4 with TRBJ1-2; possible D gene TRBD1, 5 bases. This specimen consisted of peripheral blood, obtained 28 days after the second AZD1222 dose. The CDR3 here is CASSEGYYGYTF. For the CDR3, the DNA is TGTGCCAGCAGTGAGGGGTACTATGGCTACACCTTC.